The clone carrying this T cell receptor beta chain is medium-sized. Germline V CDR1 and CDR2: SGHTA, FQGNSA. V was pared by 2 bases and J by 9 bases, with 17 bases between. This CDR3 spans 14 amino acids. Libraries were prepared by immunoSEQ multiplex PCR; TCRdb keeps only in-frame clonotypes and omits some of them. The table records approximately 10,000 clones, about 86% of them present only once. This specimen comes from a study of OX40 agonist ivuxolimab in advanced cancers. The sample here was CD4+ or CD8+ T cells sorted from blood, taken in a trial of the OX40 agonist ivuxolimab. The chain combines TRBV7-2 with TRBJ2-7; D is perhaps TRBD2 (5 bases). The TCR sequence derives from an adult with an advanced solid tumor such as melanoma, head and neck, liver or kidney cancer. DNA of the CDR3: TGTGCCAGCAGCTTATTTCTCCTCCGGGATACGCAGTACTTC. Translation: CASSLFLLRDTQYF.